A selection of T cell receptor beta chains follows, all from one sample in a study of blood T cell repertoires in COVID-19. The repertoire was sequenced with immunoSEQ multiplex PCR; TCRdb's copy has only in-frame clones and lacks some. There are 150,000 to 200,000 clones in the sample; about 87% occur only once, and 20% to 30% lies in the top ten. Sequencing was carried out using peripheral blood. The receptors derive from a man between 60 and 70 years old with acute or convalescent COVID-19. Both conserved end residues are part of each CDR3. A D gene is named only where the DNA matches it firmly. For some rows the clone size is stated as once, few or many, or as a class when expanded; others skip it.

>TRBJ1-6|15|few|TRBD1|TRBV5-4
TGTGCCAGCAGCTTAGGGACAGGGAACAATTCACCCCTCCACTTT
CASSLGTGNNSPLHF
>TRBJ1-1|16|.|TRBD1|TRBV6-1
TGTGCCAGCAGTGAAGCCCACCTGCAGGGGGCGATAGTAACTTTATTT
CASSEAHLQGAIVTLF
>TRBJ2-5|18|.|.|TRBV14
TGTGCCAGCAGCCCCCTTTGGGGGCGGGGGACACTTCAAGAGACCCAGTACTTC
CASSPLWGRGTLQETQYF
>TRBJ1-6|15|.|.|TRBV3-1/TRBV3-2
TGTGCCAGCAGCCAAGGGACAAGCTTTTCGTCGCCCCTCCACTTT
CASSQGTSFSSPLHF
>TRBJ2-1|15|.|TRBD2|TRBV2
TGTGCCAGCAGTGATGCGCTAGCGGGAATCGATGAGCAGTTCTTC
CASSDALAGIDEQFF
>TRBJ1-5|15|.|.|TRBV6-5
TGTGCCACTACCCTTGTTTCCACGGGGGATCAGCCCCAGCATTTT
CATTLVSTGDQPQHF
>TRBJ1-1|16|.|.|TRBV19
TGTGCCAGTAGTCTTAAACTTGGGGCTTTGAACACTGAAGCTTTCTTT
CASSLKLGALNTEAFF
>TRBJ1-1|13|.|.|TRBV7-2
TGTGCCAGCAGAACTCAGGTGAACACTGAAGCTTTCTTT
CASRTQVNTEAFF
>TRBJ1-2|16|.|TRBD1|TRBV7-8
TGTGCCAGCAGCCCGAGGGGAGACAGGGAGAACTATGGCTACACCTTC
CASSPRGDRENYGYTF
>TRBJ1-3|16|few|.|TRBV6-5
TGTGCCAGCAGTTACGGGCGGGGAACAACTGGAAACACCATATATTTT
CASSYGRGTTGNTIYF
>TRBJ1-4|15|.|TRBD1|TRBV13
TGTGCCAGCAGCTCCCAGGGGGAGGATAATGAAAAACTGTTTTTT
CASSSQGEDNEKLFF
>TRBJ1-1|13|.|.|TRBV24-1
TGTGCCACCAGTTTTCCCCAGGGAACTGAAGCTTTCTTT
CATSFPQGTEAFF
>TRBJ2-1|16|many|TRBD2|TRBV9
TGTGCCAGCAGCCCGGGACTAGCGGGAGACTACAATGAGCAGTTCTTC
CASSPGLAGDYNEQFF
>TRBJ1-6|16|.|TRBD1|TRBV19
TGTGCCAGTAGTACTGGGACAGGGGGGTACGGTTCACCCCTCCACTTT
CASSTGTGGYGSPLHF
>TRBJ1-1|15|.|TRBD1|TRBV7-9
TGTGCCAGCAGCCACCGGGGGCAGGGGGCGGTTGTAGCTTTCTTT
CASSHRGQGAVVAFF
>TRBJ2-3|15|.|TRBD1|TRBV19
TGTGCCAGTAGTCGTGGGACAGGAGGTACAGATACGCAGTATTTT
CASSRGTGGTDTQYF
>TRBJ1-5|15|.|.|TRBV9
TGTGCCAGCAGCGTAGGGGCAGGGGCCCTTCAGCCCCAGCATTTT
CASSVGAGALQPQHF
>TRBJ2-3|15|few|.|TRBV6-4
TGTGCCAGCAGTGCTTCGGCAGGGGGCACAGATACGCAGTATTTT
CASSASAGGTDTQYF
>TRBJ2-7|14|.|.|TRBV10-3
TGTGCCATCAGTGAAGAGGGTGCCCTCATGGAGCAGTACTTC
CAISEEGALMEQYF
>TRBJ2-5|13|.|.|TRBV5-1
TGCGCCAGCAGCTGGGACATCCAAGAGACCCAGTACTTC
CASSWDIQETQYF
>TRBJ2-3|17|.|.|TRBV21-1
TGTGCCAGCAGCAAAGCCGGGACTAGCGTTCCCGCAGATACGCAGTATTTT
CASSKAGTSVPADTQYF
>TRBJ1-1|11|.|.|TRBV20-1
TGCAGTGCTAGCTCGGTCGGGGTGACTTTCTTT
CSASSVGVTFF
>TRBJ2-3|16|.|TRBD2|TRBV6-2/TRBV6-3
TGTGCCAGCAGTTACTCAAGCGGGGGGGAAACAGATACGCAGTATTTT
CASSYSSGGETDTQYF
>TRBJ2-3|13|.|.|TRBV19
TGTGCCAGTAGCGACGGGGTCGTAGATACGCAGTATTTT
CASSDGVVDTQYF
>TRBJ2-1|15|.|TRBD1|TRBV5-4
TGTGCCAGCAGCTCGGACAGGGGGCAGTTCAATGAGCAGTTCTTC
CASSSDRGQFNEQFF
>TRBJ1-5|16|once|TRBD1|TRBV19
TGTGCCAGTCGGGACAGGGGGCGTTTCAGCAATCAGCCCCAGCATTTT
CASRDRGRFSNQPQHF
>TRBJ2-1|12|.|TRBD2|TRBV5-1
TGCGCCAGCAGCGCGGGACTAGCGAAGCAGTTCTTC
CASSAGLAKQFF
>TRBJ1-5|13|.|.|TRBV30
TGTGCCTGGAGTGTACAGTGGAATCAGCCCCAGCATTTT
CAWSVQWNQPQHF
>TRBJ2-1|14|.|TRBD2|TRBV24-1
TGTGCCACCAGTGAGCAGCGGGGGCCGAATGAGCAGTTCTTC
CATSEQRGPNEQFF
>TRBJ1-2|15|.|.|TRBV4-1
TGCGCCAGCAGCCAAGAAGAGGGGGGGAACTATGGCTACACCTTC
CASSQEEGGNYGYTF
>TRBJ2-2|15|.|TRBD1|TRBV4-2
TGTGCCAGCAGCCTCGGGGACAGGAACACCGGGGAGCTGTTTTTT
CASSLGDRNTGELFF
>TRBJ1-2|15|.|.|TRBV27
TGTGCCAGCACTTCCCTCGAGAGGGCGCAGTATGGCTACACCTTC
CASTSLERAQYGYTF
>TRBJ1-1|15|.|TRBD1|TRBV7-9
TGTGCCAGCAGCATCGGACAGGGACAGTTCACTGAAGCTTTCTTT
CASSIGQGQFTEAFF